This T cell receptor beta chain was retrieved from a study of T cells in Graves' hyperthyroidism and ophthalmopathy. At least ten counts were recorded for this clonotype. RNA transcripts were the template for amplifying TCR beta CDR3 regions. Initially, a first-round RT-PCR of the TCR CDR3 employed the HTBI primer set. TCRdb analysed the multiplex PCR reads with MiXCR anew, one entry per CDR3 protein. The table records 550,000 to 700,000 distinct CDR3 sequences, 46% of them present only once. V lost 4 bases and J 7 bases, leaving 9 bases between the germline ends. The CDR3 spans 11 residues. Looked up from germline, CDR1 is SGHRS and CDR2 is YFSETQ.

The receptor was isolated from an adult woman with Graves' disease, either hyperthyroidism or ophthalmopathy (not recorded which). Material for sequencing was peripheral blood or thyroid tissue (not recorded which). The chain combines TRBV5-1 with TRBJ2-7; a weak D match, TRBD2 (5 bases). The CDR3 loop is CASSIPGEQYF. The CDR3 DNA reads TGCGCCAGCAGCATCCCGGGGGAGCAGTACTTC.